This T cell receptor beta chain appears in the sequencing data of a study of CD8+ T cells in alopecia areata. As for the study in general: Severity of treated patients was scored by affected scalp percentage. General study points: Scalp clonality, along with expanded CD8+ clones among the top 100, was significantly decreased by tofacitinib.

This sample's treatment: oral pan-JAK inhibitor, 5-10 mg twice daily. About this clone itself: Its antigen is as yet unknown.

Reverse transcription of extracted RNA yielded cDNA, which provided the sequencing template. The method was immunoSEQ multiplex PCR; TCRdb's version includes in-frame clones alone and lacks a portion of them. The table records more than 200,000 clones, approximately 47% of them present only once. Trimming took 5 bases from V and 8 from J, leaving 16 bases between them. CDR1 and CDR2 from the germline V gene are SGHVS and FQNEAQ. The CDR3 totals 14 residues. The sample in question was CD4+ T cells sorted from blood, obtained around week 36, from a patient treated with tofacitinib. This clonotype was sampled from a human donor with alopecia areata. The chain has TRBV7-8 and TRBJ2-1, with a possible D match to TRBD2 (5 bases). CDR3 nucleotide sequence: TGTGCCAGCAGCCCACTAGAGGCTACCGATGAGCAGTTCTTC. Residues: CASSPLEATDEQFF.